The 20 T cell receptor beta chains reported below all come from one sample, sequenced in a study of neurological immune-mediated disorders (dated by TCRdb to about 2019). The time point label corresponds to: longitudinal time-point 1 (baseline). Library preparation employed 5' RACE. Reads for this sample came from an Illumina HiSeq 2500. The raw public reads went through TCRdb reprocessing: fastp at Q25, MiXCR clone calling, in-frame beta chains kept. Rows are unified per CDR3 protein, each entry keeping the most common DNA and genes. This sample has tens of thousands of distinct CDR3 sequences in its table, and 9.5% to 12% of those were observed once. 6.6% of the sample rests with the top ten. The sample consisted of PBMCs. These receptors all stem from a male donor with HTLV-1-associated myelopathy (HAM/TSP).

Ten or more counts support this clonotype. The chain joins TRBV5-1 to TRBJ2-7, with TRBD1 identical over 9 bases. Germline V gene sequence: CDR1 SGHRS, CDR2 YFSETQ. V shed 4 bases and J 2 bases; nucleotides not matched to a gene: 7. The CDR3 runs 15 residues. The CDR3 spells CASSREGQGAYEQYF. CDR3 DNA: TGCGCCAGCAGCAGGGAGGGACAGGGAGCCTACGAGCAGTACTTC.

At least ten counts were recorded for this clonotype. The V gene is TRBV5-6, the J gene TRBJ2-7, with 8 bases matching TRBD1. Germline V gene lookup returns CDR1 SGHDT and CDR2 YYEEEE. The CDR3 covers 13 residues. Losses at the gene ends were 4 bases for V and 4 bases for J; bases not matched to a gene: 4. Here the CDR3 DNA reads TGTGCCAGCAGCAGGACAGGGAATTACGAGCAGTACTTC. This encodes CASSRTGNYEQYF.

Ten or more counts support this clonotype. The V call is TRBV5-1, the J call TRBJ2-7, with D unclear. V lost 0 bases and J 4 bases, leaving 14 bases between the germline ends. Germline V gene lookup returns CDR1 SGHRS and CDR2 YFSETQ. This CDR3 has 15 amino acids. CDR3 DNA: TGCGCCAGCAGCTTGGTTCTGTCGACGAGGTACGAGCAGTACTTC. This codes for CASSLVLSTRYEQYF.

The sample holds many counts of this clonotype. The chain carries TRBV9 and TRBJ1-6, with 7 bases fitting TRBD1. V shed 0 bases, J shed 3 bases, and the junction held 3 bases outside the gene matches. The CDR3 runs to 16 residues. Germline CDR1 SGDLS, CDR2 YYNGEE. DNA of the CDR3: TGTGCCAGCAGCGTAGAAGGGGACAGCTATAATTCACCCCTCCACTTT. This codes for CASSVEGDSYNSPLHF.

This clonotype was counted a few times. The rearrangement uses TRBV6-2 or TRBV6-3 and TRBJ1-2; tentatively, D is TRBD1 (5 bases). V lost 2 bases and J lost 6, with 13 bases in between. The CDR3 runs to 14 residues. CDR1 and CDR2 from the germline V gene are MNHEY and SVGEGT. CDR3 bases: TGTGCCAGCAGTTACGTTATACAGGCTGATGGCTACACCTTC. It yields the protein CASSYVIQADGYTF.

This chain connects TRBV7-2 to TRBJ2-7, with D maybe TRBD1 (5 bases). The CDR3 runs 16 residues. Germline CDR1 SGHTA, CDR2 FQGNSA. V lost 1 base and J lost 0, with 13 bases in between. CDR3 in amino acids: CASSLEATAVSYEQYF. CDR3 sequence (DNA): TGTGCCAGCAGCTTAGAGGCGACAGCTGTCTCCTACGAGCAGTACTTC.

This clonotype has ten or more counts. The chain couples TRBV6-4 to TRBJ2-3; the match to TRBD1 covers 11 bases. The CDR3 has 14 amino acids. Trimming cost V 2 bases and J 5 bases; bases outside gene matches: 0. The germline V gene encodes CDR1 MRHNA and CDR2 SNTAGT. The CDR3 nucleotides read TGTGCCAGCAGTGACGGGACAGGGGGAGATACGCAGTATTTT. It encodes CASSDGTGGDTQYF.

This clonotype was recorded many times. The V call is TRBV7-8, the J call TRBJ1-5; the D is unclear. Germline V lookup: CDR1 SGHVS, CDR2 FQNEAQ. V lost 1 base, J lost 10 bases, and 14 bases lay in between. The CDR3 is made up of 14 amino acids. The CDR3 is CASSLGGNRAPQHF. CDR3 DNA: TGTGCCAGCAGCTTAGGAGGGAATAGAGCCCCCCAGCATTTT.

The rearrangement joins TRBV5-1 to TRBJ1-1; D gene ambiguous. This CDR3 is 14 amino acids long. V was trimmed by 0 bases and J by 2 bases, leaving 8 bases between them. Germline CDR1 and CDR2: SGHRS and YFSETQ. This chain's CDR3 is CASSLGPTNTEAFF. The CDR3 DNA follows: TGCGCCAGCAGCTTGGGGCCGACAAACACTGAAGCTTTCTTT. The complete variable domain, with remaining parts taken from reference TRBV5-1 and TRBJ1-1, reads KAGVTQTPRYLIKTRGQQVTLSCSPISGHRSVSWYQQTPGQGLQFLFEYFSETQRNKGNFPGRFSGRQFSNSRSEMNVSTLELGDSALYLCASSLGPTNTEAFFGQGTRLTVV.

This clonotype was found many times. The V call is TRBV28, the J call TRBJ1-1, with a weak D call TRBD1 (5 bases). The CDR3 contains 13 residues. V lost 5 bases, J lost 1 base, and 8 bases lay in between. Germline V gene lookup returns CDR1 MDHEN and CDR2 SYDVKM. The CDR3 DNA follows: TGTGCCAGCAGTATTGGGGGGAACACTGAAGCTTTCTTT. It is translated as CASSIGGNTEAFF.

This clonotype was counted ten times or more. The chain recombines TRBV15 with TRBJ1-5; the D is unclear. V lost 2 bases and J lost 1, with 3 bases in between. Per germline, CDR1 LNHNV and CDR2 YYDKDF (reference sequence). The CDR3 contains 13 residues. CDR3 residues: CATSRSSNQPQHF. Written as DNA, the CDR3 is TGTGCCACCAGCAGATCGAGCAATCAGCCCCAGCATTTT.

This clonotype was recorded at least ten times. The chain couples TRBV7-9 to TRBJ2-5, with TRBD2 matching 8 bases. The CDR3 has 14 residues. V was pared by 1 base and J by 5 bases, with 3 bases of the junction left unmatched. Germline V CDR1 and CDR2: SEHNR, FQNEAQ (reference sequence). CDR3 sequence (DNA): TGTGCCAGCAGCTTAGGGACTAGCCGGGAGACCCAGTACTTC. Translating gives CASSLGTSRETQYF.

This clonotype was seen many times. V is TRBV7-9 and J is TRBJ1-5, with a tentative D call TRBD1 (6 bases). Trimming pared 10 bases from V and 6 bases from J, leaving 19 bases between. The germline gives CDR1 SEHNR, CDR2 FQNEAQ (reference sequence). The CDR3 has 14 residues. The CDR3 is CATSRGDYSQPQHF. Here the CDR3 DNA reads TGTGCCACCTCAAGGGGGGACTATTCTCAGCCCCAGCATTTT.

As for this clonotype: At one end, the junction sequence differs from germline, possibly due to a read error. V usage is TRBV20-1 and J usage is TRBJ2-5, with 10 bases matching TRBD1. Per the germline V gene, CDR1 is DFQATT and CDR2 is SNEGSKA (reference sequence). The CDR3 sequence is 14 residues long. The CDR3 spells CSASPTGGPETQYF. CDR3 DNA sequence: TGTAGTGCCTCACCGACAGGGGGCCCAGAGACCCAGTACTTC.

The sample holds many counts of this clonotype. V gene TRBV10-3 combines with J gene TRBJ2-7; possibly TRBD1 for D (6 bases). CDR3 length: 13 residues. V was pared by 6 bases and J by 2 bases, with 11 bases between. CDR1 ENHRY and CDR2 SYGVKD come from the germline V gene. CDR3 in amino acids: CAIREGEPYEQYF. In nucleotides, the CDR3 is TGTGCCATCAGAGAGGGGGAACCCTACGAGCAGTACTTC.

About this clonotype itself: A much larger clone differs by one base, so this may be a read error. The chain recombines TRBV3-1 with TRBJ1-1; 9 bases map to TRBD1. This CDR3 is 14 amino acids long. The germline gives CDR1 LGHDT, CDR2 YNNKEL (reference sequence). CDR3 in DNA: TGTGTCAGCAACCGAGGGGAAGGGACAGGGAAAACTTTCTTT. Protein: CVSNRGEGTGKTFF.

This clonotype was observed a single time. CDR3 bases: TGTGCCAGCACCACGAGACGGACACCTAATGAAAAACTGTTTTTT. It yields the protein CASTTRRTPNEKLFF. V and J are TRBV28 and TRBJ1-4; D might be TRBD1 (5 bases). The V end was cut by 7 bases, the J end by 3 bases, with 15 bases between. The CDR3 loop spans 15 amino acids. Germline V gives CDR1 MDHEN, CDR2 SYDVKM.

In its sample, this clonotype was seen many times. The chain recombines TRBV28 with TRBJ2-3, with unresolved D. Germline assignment: CDR1 MDHEN and CDR2 SYDVKM. The germline V and J ends were trimmed by 5 bases and 5 bases, with 8 bases remaining between them. CDR3 length: 12 amino acids. The DNA of the CDR3 is TGTGCCAGCAGTATCATCCTAGATACGCAGTATTTT. The encoded protein is CASSIILDTQYF.

This clonotype was detected many times. The rearrangement links TRBV6-1 to TRBJ1-1, with D unclear. Germline V gene lookup returns CDR1 MNHNS and CDR2 SASEGT. Between the trimmed V and J ends, which lost 6 bases and 0 bases, there was a span of 8 bases. This CDR3 is built from 13 residues. CDR3 protein: CASSRTVNTEAFF. CDR3 nucleotides: TGTGCCAGCAGCCGGACGGTGAACACTGAAGCTTTCTTT.

This clonotype was observed many times. V usage is TRBV20-1 and J usage is TRBJ1-4; D perhaps matches TRBD1 (5 bases). Looked up from germline, CDR1 is DFQATT and CDR2 is SNEGSKA (reference sequence). Trimming took 6 bases from V and 8 from J, leaving 13 bases between them. This CDR3 is 12 amino acids long. This CDR3 is CSAMERGEKLFF. CDR3 DNA: TGCAGTGCAATGGAAAGGGGCGAAAAACTGTTTTTT.